What follows is one T cell receptor beta chain and its context. Its target is not known. The data were taken from a study of T cell repertoires in cytomegalovirus infection. Overall study: Selected CMV epitopes included recently identified HLA-C-restricted ones as well as well-studied HLA-B-restricted ones.

TCRdb fed the reads into MiXCR, producing one record per CDR3 protein. The sample lists approximately 910,000 distinct CDR3 sequences; approximately 33% were seen once. Germline V lookup: CDR1 MNHEY, CDR2 SMNVEV (reference sequence). The germline V and J ends were trimmed by 3 bases and 7 bases, with 19 bases remaining between them. The CDR3 loop spans 16 amino acids. General study findings and limits: Of the TCR beta families, the public ones yielded a cumulative frequency that identified carriers of CMV plus the relevant HLA. Ex vivo, HLA-C-restricted CMV-specific TCR beta clonotypes prevailed over the rest of the response.

This sequence originates from a human donor in good health (CMV status not recorded). Some clones in this sample may be carry-over from other donors' samples. The material sequenced was cultured CD8+ T cells from PBMCs, taken from culture after CMV antigen stimulation. This chain joins TRBV27 and TRBJ2-1; TRBD1 might be the D (6 bases). CDR3 in amino acids: CASSFWLKDRTNEQFF. The CDR3 nucleotides are TGTGCCAGCAGTTTTTGGCTCAAAGACAGGACGAATGAGCAGTTCTTC.